This T cell receptor beta chain emerged from a study of blood T cell repertoires in COVID-19. Across the whole study: Samples came from the United States, Italy and Spain, spanning acute and convalescent COVID-19. T cells, B-cell-depleted T cells, or PBMCs provided the cDNA or gDNA that served as material.

The CDR3 loop spans 11 amino acids. V was trimmed by 5 bases and J by 8 bases, leaving 9 bases between them. Germline values: CDR1 SNHLY, CDR2 FYNNEI. Source study methods: Researchers report that nucleated cell counts were estimated from reference gene primer amplification. Sequencing was performed with immunoSEQ multiplex PCR; in TCRdb, only in-frame clones are kept and a portion is missing. Clone size and V and J calls were adopted from that table, with D and trimming inferred from the DNA. The sample lists tens of thousands of clones, 79% occurring once. The sequence derives from a man aged 60 to 69 with active or convalescent COVID-19. The V call is TRBV2, the J call TRBJ1-1; D unclear. Sequencing was carried out using peripheral blood. The CDR3 here is CASSYNGEAFF. The CDR3 nucleotides are TGTGCCAGCAGTTACAATGGCGAAGCTTTCTTT.